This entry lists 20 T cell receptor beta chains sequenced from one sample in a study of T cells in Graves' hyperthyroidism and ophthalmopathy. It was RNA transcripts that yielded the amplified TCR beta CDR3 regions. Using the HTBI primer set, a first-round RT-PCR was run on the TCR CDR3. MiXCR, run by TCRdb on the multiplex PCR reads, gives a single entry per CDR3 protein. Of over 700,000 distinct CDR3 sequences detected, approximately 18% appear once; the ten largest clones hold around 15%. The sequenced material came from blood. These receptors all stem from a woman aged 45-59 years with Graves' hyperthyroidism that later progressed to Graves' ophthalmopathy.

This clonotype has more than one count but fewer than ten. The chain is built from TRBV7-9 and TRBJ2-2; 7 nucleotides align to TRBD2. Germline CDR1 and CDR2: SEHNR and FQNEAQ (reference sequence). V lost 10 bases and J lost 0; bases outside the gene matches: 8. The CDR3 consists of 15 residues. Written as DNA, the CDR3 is TGTGCCATCCAGCGGGACCTCGCGAACACCGGGGAGCTGTTTTTT. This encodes CAIQRDLANTGELFF.

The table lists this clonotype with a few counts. The CDR3: CSAPRTGNQPQHF. The CDR3 DNA reads TGCAGTGCCCCTCGCACGGGCAATCAGCCCCAGCATTTT. The chain joins TRBV20-1 to TRBJ1-5, with no clear D. Trimming took 6 bases from V and 2 from J, leaving 11 bases between them. CDR1 and CDR2 from the germline V gene are DFQATT and SNEGSKA (reference sequence). The CDR3 runs to 13 residues.

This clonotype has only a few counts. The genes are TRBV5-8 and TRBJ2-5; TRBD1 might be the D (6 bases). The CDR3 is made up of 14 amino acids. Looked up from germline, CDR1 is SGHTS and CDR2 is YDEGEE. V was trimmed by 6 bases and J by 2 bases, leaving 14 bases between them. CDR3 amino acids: CASKNRVGQETQYF. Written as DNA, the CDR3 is TGTGCCAGCAAAAACAGGGTCGGGCAAGAGACCCAGTACTTC.

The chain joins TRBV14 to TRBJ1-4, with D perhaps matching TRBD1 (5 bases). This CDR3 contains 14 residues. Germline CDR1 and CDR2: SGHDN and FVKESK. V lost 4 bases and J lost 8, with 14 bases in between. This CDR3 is CASSPDRRLEKLFF. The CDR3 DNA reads TGTGCCAGCAGCCCTGACAGACGGTTGGAAAAACTGTTTTTT. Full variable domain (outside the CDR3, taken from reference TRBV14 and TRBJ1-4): EAGVTQFPSHSVIEKGQTVTLRCDPISGHDNLYWYRRVMGKEIKFLLHFVKESKQDESGMPNNRFLAERTGGTYSTLKVQPAELEDSGVYFCASSPDRRLEKLFFGSGTQLSVL.

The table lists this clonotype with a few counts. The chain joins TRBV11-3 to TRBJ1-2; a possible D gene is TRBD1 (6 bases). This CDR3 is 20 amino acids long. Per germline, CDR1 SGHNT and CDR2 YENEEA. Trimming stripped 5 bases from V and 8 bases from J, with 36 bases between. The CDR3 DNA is TGTGCCAGCAGCCAAGTCCGTATCCTCGGACAGCGCCGGCGCCCCTTCGGCTACACCTTC. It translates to CASSQVRILGQRRRPFGYTF.

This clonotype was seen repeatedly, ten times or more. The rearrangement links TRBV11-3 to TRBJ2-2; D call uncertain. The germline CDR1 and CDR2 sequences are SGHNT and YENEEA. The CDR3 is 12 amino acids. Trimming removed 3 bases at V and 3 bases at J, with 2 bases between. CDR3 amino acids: CASSFHTGELFF. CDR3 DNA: TGTGCCAGCAGCTTCCACACCGGGGAGCTGTTTTTT.

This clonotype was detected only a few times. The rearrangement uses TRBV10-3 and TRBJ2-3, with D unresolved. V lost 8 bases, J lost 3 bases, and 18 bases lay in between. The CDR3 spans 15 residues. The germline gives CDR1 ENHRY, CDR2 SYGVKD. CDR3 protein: CAIARLLESTDTQYF. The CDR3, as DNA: TGTGCCATCGCCCGACTTCTCGAATCTACAGATACGCAGTATTTT.

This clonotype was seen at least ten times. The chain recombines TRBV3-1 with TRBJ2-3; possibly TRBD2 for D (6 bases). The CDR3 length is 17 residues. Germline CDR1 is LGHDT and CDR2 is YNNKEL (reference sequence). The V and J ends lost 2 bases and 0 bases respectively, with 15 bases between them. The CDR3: CASSQFIGGFSTDTQYF. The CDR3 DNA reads TGTGCCAGCAGCCAATTCATCGGGGGTTTTAGCACAGATACGCAGTATTTT.

The CDR3 sequence: CAWSPGRGALVYEQYF. CDR3 sequence (DNA): TGTGCCTGGAGCCCAGGGAGAGGGGCCCTCGTCTACGAGCAGTACTTC. V is TRBV30 and J is TRBJ2-7; D may be TRBD1 or TRBD2 (5 bases each). V lost 3 bases, J lost 3 bases, and 21 bases lay in between. CDR1 is GTSNPN and CDR2 is SVGIG in the germline V gene (reference sequence). The CDR3 extends over 16 amino acids.

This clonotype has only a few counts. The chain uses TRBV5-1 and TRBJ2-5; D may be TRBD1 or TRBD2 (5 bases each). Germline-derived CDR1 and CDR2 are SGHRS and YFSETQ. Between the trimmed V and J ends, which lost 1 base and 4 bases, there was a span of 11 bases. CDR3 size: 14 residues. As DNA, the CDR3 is TGCGCCAGCAGCTTGTATGGGACGGCAGAGACCCAGTACTTC. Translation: CASSLYGTAETQYF.

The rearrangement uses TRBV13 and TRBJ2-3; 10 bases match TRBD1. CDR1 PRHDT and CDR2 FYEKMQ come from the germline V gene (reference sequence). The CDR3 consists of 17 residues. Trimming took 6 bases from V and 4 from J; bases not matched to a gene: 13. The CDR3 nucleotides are TGTGCCAGCAGGGCACCGGGACAGGGGATCCATTCAGATACGCAGTATTTT. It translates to CASRAPGQGIHSDTQYF.

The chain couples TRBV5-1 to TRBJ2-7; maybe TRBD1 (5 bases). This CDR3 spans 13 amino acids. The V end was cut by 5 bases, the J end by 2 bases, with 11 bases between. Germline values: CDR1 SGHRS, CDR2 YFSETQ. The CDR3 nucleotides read TGCGCCAGCAGTCCGGACAAGGCCTACGAGCAGTACTTC. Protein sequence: CASSPDKAYEQYF.

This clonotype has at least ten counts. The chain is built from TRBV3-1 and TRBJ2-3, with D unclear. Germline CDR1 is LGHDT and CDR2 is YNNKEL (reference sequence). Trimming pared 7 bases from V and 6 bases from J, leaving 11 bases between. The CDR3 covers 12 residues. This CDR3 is CASTLLGDTQYF. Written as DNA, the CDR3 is TGTGCCAGCACTCTCCTAGGGGATACGCAGTATTTT.

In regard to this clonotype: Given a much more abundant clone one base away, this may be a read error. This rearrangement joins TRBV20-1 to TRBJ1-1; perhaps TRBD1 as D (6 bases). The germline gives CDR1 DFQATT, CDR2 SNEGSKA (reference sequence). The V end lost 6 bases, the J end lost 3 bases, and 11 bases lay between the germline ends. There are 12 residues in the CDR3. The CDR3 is CSASEGDTEAFF. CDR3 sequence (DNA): TGCAGTGCCTCGGAGGGGGACACTGAAGCTTTCTTT.

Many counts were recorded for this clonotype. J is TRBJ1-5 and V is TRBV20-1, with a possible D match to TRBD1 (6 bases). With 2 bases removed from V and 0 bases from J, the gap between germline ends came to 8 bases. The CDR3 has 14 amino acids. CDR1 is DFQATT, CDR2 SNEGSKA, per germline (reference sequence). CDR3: CSARRGDSNQPQHF. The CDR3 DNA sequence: TGCAGTGCTAGAAGGGGGGATAGCAATCAGCCCCAGCATTTT.

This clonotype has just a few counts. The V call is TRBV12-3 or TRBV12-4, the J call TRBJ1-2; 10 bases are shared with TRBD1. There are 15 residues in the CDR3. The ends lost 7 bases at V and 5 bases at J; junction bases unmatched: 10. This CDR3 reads CASTPTGGVLYGYTF. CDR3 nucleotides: TGTGCCAGCACCCCGACAGGGGGCGTTTTATATGGCTACACCTTC.

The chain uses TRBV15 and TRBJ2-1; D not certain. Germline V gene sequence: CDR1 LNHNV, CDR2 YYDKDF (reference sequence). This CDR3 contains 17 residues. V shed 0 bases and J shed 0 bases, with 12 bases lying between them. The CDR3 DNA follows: TGTGCCACCAGCAGAGACCCGGCTAAGAGCTCCTACAATGAGCAGTTCTTC. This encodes CATSRDPAKSSYNEQFF.

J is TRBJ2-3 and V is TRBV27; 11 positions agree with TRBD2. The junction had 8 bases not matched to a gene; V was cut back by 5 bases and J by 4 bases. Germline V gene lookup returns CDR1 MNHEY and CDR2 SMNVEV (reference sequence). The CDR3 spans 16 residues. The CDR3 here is CASSQITSGGADTQYF. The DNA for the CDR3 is TGTGCCAGCAGTCAAATAACTAGCGGGGGAGCAGATACGCAGTATTTT.

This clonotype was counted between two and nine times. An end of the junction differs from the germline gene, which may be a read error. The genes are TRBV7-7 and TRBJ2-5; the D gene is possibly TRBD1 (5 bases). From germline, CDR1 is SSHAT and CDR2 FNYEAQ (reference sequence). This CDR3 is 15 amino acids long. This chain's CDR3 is CASSRQPDRPETQYF. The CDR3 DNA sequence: TGTGCTAGCAGCCGACAACCAGACAGACCCGAGACCCAGTACTTC.

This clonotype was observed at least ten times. CDR3 sequence reads: CAWSVMGVAVHEQYF. Here the CDR3 DNA reads TGTGCCTGGAGTGTAATGGGGGTGGCGGTCCACGAGCAGTACTTC. This chain uses TRBV30 with TRBJ2-7; D tentatively reads TRBD1 or TRBD2 (5 bases each). V dropped 0 bases and J dropped 5 bases, with 17 bases sitting between them. Germline assignment: CDR1 GTSNPN and CDR2 SVGIG (reference sequence). The CDR3 spans 15 residues.